The entry that follows covers one T cell receptor (beta chain) sequence. These data belong to a study of blood T cell repertoires in COVID-19. About the study: Sites across the United States, Italy and Spain contributed samples from acute and convalescent COVID-19.

Original processing methods: Reference gene primer amplification gave estimated nucleated cell counts. Assay: immunoSEQ multiplex PCR; the TCRdb copy retains only in-frame clones and omits some. The D gene and trimming were derived from the DNA, and the V and J assignments and clone size from that table. In the table there are 100,000 to 150,000 clones, 80% of which are singletons. CDR1 SGHTA and CDR2 FQGTGA come from the germline V gene. V lost 2 bases, J lost 9 bases, and 5 bases stayed unmatched. This CDR3 contains 14 residues. This TCR came from a human donor in a cohort sampled during active COVID-19. The rearrangement joins TRBV7-3 to TRBJ2-1; 9 bases line up with TRBD2. The material sequenced was peripheral blood. The CDR3 DNA reads TGTGCCAGCAGCTTAGCGGGAGGGAACGGTGAGCAGTTCTTC. Its protein is CASSLAGGNGEQFF. Together with reference TRBV7-3 and TRBJ2-1, the CDR3 gives the full variable domain: GAGVSQTPSNKVTEKGKYVELRCDPISGHTALYWYRQSLGQGPEFLIYFQGTGAADDSGLPNDRFFAVRPEGSVSTLKIQRTERGDSAVYLCASSLAGGNGEQFFGPGTRLTVL.